The 14 T cell receptor beta chains given below trace back to one sample, sequenced in a study of graft-versus-host responses after intestinal transplantation. Only in-frame clones appear in the TCRdb table, and some are missing; sequencing was by immunoSEQ multiplex PCR. The sample has tens of thousands of clones, 85% to 95% seen once. The material was PBMCs, obtained about 790 days after a first intestinal transplant, on the day of a second. These receptors originate from a human patient who received an intestinal transplant, so some T cells may come from the graft donor.

The V gene is TRBV10-2, the J gene TRBJ1-2, with TRBD1 identical over 7 bases. Germline V gene lookup returns CDR1 WSHSY and CDR2 SAAADI. The CDR3 loop spans 14 amino acids. After removal of 4 bases from V and 5 bases from J, the junction contained 7 bases not matched to a gene. CDR3 residues: CASSGKGAYYGYTF. CDR3 in DNA: TGCGCCAGCAGTGGAAAGGGGGCATATTATGGCTACACCTTC.

The gene calls are TRBV6-6 and TRBJ2-7; 13 positions match TRBD2. The V and J ends lost 4 bases and 6 bases, in that order; junction bases with no gene match: 6. This CDR3 spans 15 amino acids. Germline values: CDR1 MNHNY, CDR2 SVGAGI (reference sequence). The CDR3: CASSSTSGRAGEQYF. The CDR3 nucleotides are TGTGCCAGCAGTTCAACTAGCGGGAGGGCCGGCGAGCAGTACTTC.

The V and J genes are TRBV2 and TRBJ1-3; no clear D. Germline loops: CDR1 SNHLY, CDR2 FYNNEI. Trimming left V 6 bases short and J 6 bases short, with 12 bases between. The CDR3 spans 13 residues. The CDR3 nucleotides read TGTGCCAGCAGCCGGGCCGCCGTAAACACCATATATTTT. It yields the protein CASSRAAVNTIYF.

The CDR3 nucleotides are TGTGCCACCAGCAGGGCCGGGGAATCAGATACGCAGTATTTT. This gives the protein CATSRAGESDTQYF. The gene calls are TRBV15 and TRBJ2-3; the D gene is possibly TRBD2 (5 bases). Deletions cut 3 bases from V and 4 bases from J, with 11 bases between. Germline-derived CDR1 and CDR2 are LNHNV and YYDKDF (reference sequence). The CDR3 totals 14 residues.

The J gene is TRBJ2-5, the V gene TRBV27, with D perhaps being TRBD1 or TRBD2 (6 bases each). V dropped 3 bases and J dropped 5 bases, with 16 bases sitting between them. This CDR3 comprises 15 residues. Looked up from germline, CDR1 is MNHEY and CDR2 is SMNVEV (reference sequence). The CDR3 loop is CASSFLGGPQETQYF. The CDR3 nucleotides are TGTGCCAGCAGTTTTCTGGGGGGCCCCCAGGAGACCCAGTACTTC.

In DNA, the CDR3 is TGTGCCAGCAGCCGAAACAGAGCCCACAATCAGCCCCAGCATTTT. This gives the protein CASSRNRAHNQPQHF. This chain joins TRBV11-1 and TRBJ1-5; D is unclear. The germline gives CDR1 SGHAT, CDR2 FQDESV (reference sequence). The CDR3 contains 15 residues. The germline V and J ends were trimmed by 5 bases and 3 bases, with 14 bases remaining between them.

The chain combines TRBV18 with TRBJ1-3; weak D call: TRBD1 (5 bases). CDR3 size: 15 residues. V shed 6 bases and J shed 0 bases, with 12 bases lying between them. Germline V gene data show CDR1 as KGHSH and CDR2 as LQKENI. The CDR3 DNA reads TGTGCCAGCTCTCCTACAGGAATCTCTGGAAACACCATATATTTT. The encoded protein is CASSPTGISGNTIYF.

The genes are TRBV19 and TRBJ2-1, with 9 bases matching TRBD1. Germline CDR1 LNHDA, CDR2 SQIVND (reference sequence). With V trimmed by 9 bases and J by 4 bases, 1 base remained unmatched. The CDR3 covers 12 residues. The CDR3 protein is CASGTGYNEQFF. The CDR3 nucleotides read TGTGCCAGCGGGACAGGGTACAATGAGCAGTTCTTC.

This chain connects TRBV5-1 to TRBJ2-7; 9 bases agree with TRBD1. Losses at the gene ends were 6 bases for V and 1 base for J; bases not matched to a gene: 2. The CDR3 loop spans 13 amino acids. Germline assignment: CDR1 SGHRS and CDR2 YFSETQ. The CDR3 DNA reads as TGCGCCAGCACCGGGACAGGGTCCTACGAGCAGTACTTC. Translating gives CASTGTGSYEQYF.

V usage is TRBV7-6 and J usage is TRBJ2-1; 11 nucleotides match TRBD2. Germline values: CDR1 SGHVS, CDR2 FNYEAQ. Trimming at V came to 2 bases and at J to 2 bases, leaving 2 bases not matched to a gene. The CDR3 totals 16 residues. This CDR3 is CASSLTSGSTYNEQFF. The CDR3, as DNA: TGTGCCAGCAGCTTAACTAGCGGGAGTACCTACAATGAGCAGTTCTTC.

This chain links TRBV9 with TRBJ2-3; possible D gene TRBD2, 6 bases. V was pared by 3 bases and J by 0 bases, with 14 bases between. This CDR3 is built from 16 residues. Germline lookup yields CDR1 SGDLS and CDR2 YYNGEE. The CDR3 bases are TGTGCCAGCAGCGGATTACTAGGAGGGAGCACAGATACGCAGTATTTT. It yields the protein CASSGLLGGSTDTQYF.

The chain is built from TRBV28 and TRBJ1-3, with a tentative D call TRBD1 (6 bases). Germline values: CDR1 MDHEN, CDR2 SYDVKM. CDR3 length: 14 residues. Trimming cost V 2 bases and J 4 bases, with 9 bases left between them. In DNA form, the CDR3 reads TGTGCCAGCAGTTTAATTACAGGGGGAAACACCATATATTTT. Encoded protein: CASSLITGGNTIYF. Based on the CDR3 plus reference TRBV28 and TRBJ1-3, the full variable domain is DVKVTQSSRYLVKRTGEKVFLECVQDMDHENMFWYRQDPGLGLRLIYFSYDVKMKEKGDIPEGYSVSREKKERFSLILESASTNQTSMYLCASSLITGGNTIYFGEGSWLTVV.

This clone came up once. The CDR3 loop reads CAWSELGQGKIEAFF. For the CDR3, the DNA is TGTGCCTGGAGTGAGTTAGGACAGGGCAAAATTGAAGCTTTCTTT. The chain employs TRBV30 and TRBJ1-1; 8 nucleotides line up with TRBD1. J was trimmed by 7 bases and V by 1 base; bases with no gene match: 11. The CDR3 length is 15 residues. From germline, CDR1 is GTSNPN and CDR2 SVGIG (reference sequence).

This chain links TRBV6-1 with TRBJ1-1, with D maybe TRBD1 (5 bases). This CDR3 has 15 amino acids. The germline V and J ends were trimmed by 6 bases and 5 bases, with 19 bases remaining between them. CDR1 is MNHNS and CDR2 is SASEGT in the germline V gene. The CDR3 sequence: CASRALRSSGTEAFF. The CDR3 bases are TGTGCCAGCAGGGCACTCCGGTCCTCAGGGACTGAAGCTTTCTTT.